This TCR beta chain was observed in a study of blood T cell repertoires in COVID-19 (TCRdb year 2020). About the study as a whole: Collaborator samples came from the United States, Italy and Spain and covered acute and convalescent phases of COVID-19. The prospective study material was composed of cDNA or gDNA derived from T cells, B-cell-depleted T cells, or PBMCs. A de-identified subject ID, COVID-19 status, age in years and sex were almost always included in the sample metadata. The repertoires were made available in a free public database intended to serve as a resource for research on the immune response to SARS-CoV-2. Where available, HLA class I and class II types were taken from metadata supplied by the sample provider and were not determined by assay-based typing. The dataset comprised deeply sampled blood TCRbeta repertoires from subjects exposed to, actively infected with, or recovered from COVID-19. Samples were obtained from the ongoing ImmuneRACE study (first 160 participants) and from about 1,300 subjects provided by 6 global collaborators. What the authors observed across the whole study: The amount of clinical and demographic metadata varied by source and participant and was provided uncurated.

The collaborating institutions used their own protocols to collect whole blood in K2EDTA tubes. For TCRbeta analysis, collaborators shipped samples as frozen whole blood, isolated PBMCs, or DNA extracted from either of those sample types. The immunoSEQ Assay, a bias-controlled multiplex PCR, was used to amplify TCRbeta CDR3 regions from genomic DNA. The original pipeline was this. The number of nucleated cells in each sample was estimated by amplification of reference gene primers within the assay. Sequence reads were collapsed and filtered to measure the absolute abundance of every unique TCRbeta CDR3 rearrangement. For each sample, productive Simpson clonality was calculated as the square root of Simpson's diversity index across productive rearrangements. Drawn from immuneACCESS, this table holds only the in-frame rearrangements with V and J called that TCRdb kept. Clones are partly lost; checked studies trace under half to an unresolved V gene and leave the rest unexplained. From that table come the V and J calls and clone size; the DNA was used to work out D and trimming. This sample holds hundreds of thousands of clones; around 87% were observed only once. Roughly 3.1% of the sample goes to the ten largest clones.

About this clone: Its antigen is currently not known. Qualities for individual bases were not recorded, and no much larger clone is one base off.

Sequencing was performed on peripheral blood. This receptor was identified in a human donor in a cohort sampled during active COVID-19.

The CDR3 is CASSEAALRAGPTYEQYF. The DNA sequence is as follows: TGTGCCAGCAGTGAAGCCGCCTTAAGAGCGGGACCCACCTACGAGCAGTACTTC. The rearranged chain carries TRBV6-1 and TRBJ2-7, with 7 junctional bases fitting TRBD2. The CDR3 contains 18 residues, cysteine and phenylalanine counted. The kept DNA is CDR3 alone, 54 bases in frame from the first base. The germline V gene provides CDR1 MNHNS and CDR2 SASEGT. Trimmed from V: 0 bases; trimmed from J: 2 bases; junction bases lacking a gene match: 13.